These 13 T cell receptor beta chains originate from one sample sequenced in a study of identical twins (dated by TCRdb to 2015 to 2016). Receptor amplification or capture employed 5' RACE. The sequencer was an Illumina HiSeq 2000. TCRdb applied fastp at Q25 and MiXCR to the public reads, then kept only in-frame beta chains. One record per CDR3 amino acid sequence lists the most common genes and DNA. Counted in this sample were hundreds of thousands of distinct CDR3 sequences; over 15% of them appeared once. The leading ten clones occupy roughly 13% of the sample. These data were likewise used in another study, on T cells expressing NK-cell markers.

Sequencing was done on a sample of PBMCs. These receptor sequences come from a woman aged 18-29 years in good health.

This chain joins TRBV7-2 and TRBJ2-7; TRBD1 or TRBD2 may be the D gene (5 bases each). Trimming cost V 5 bases and J 0 bases, with 17 bases left between them. The CDR3 is 16 residues long. Germline-derived CDR1 and CDR2 are SGHTA and FQGNSA. This CDR3 reads CASSAPRAGLSYEQYF. CDR3 bases: TGTGCCAGCAGCGCCCCCAGGGCGGGCCTCTCCTACGAGCAGTACTTC.

This clonotype was seen repeatedly, ten times or more. The rearrangement uses TRBV12-3 or TRBV12-4 and TRBJ2-1; a weak D match, TRBD2 (5 bases). There are 14 residues in the CDR3. Trimming left V 1 base short and J 6 bases short, with 10 bases between. In nucleotides, the CDR3 is TGTGCCAGCAGTTTAGGGACTGGCCTCAATGAGCAGTTCTTC. Protein product: CASSLGTGLNEQFF.

J is TRBJ2-1 and V is TRBV9; 7 bases fit TRBD2. V lost 2 bases to trimming and J lost 2 bases; unmatched junction nucleotides: 4. The CDR3 loop spans 15 amino acids. Germline V gene sequence: CDR1 SGDLS, CDR2 YYNGEE. The CDR3 DNA sequence: TGTGCCAGCAGCGTCGTTGCGGGAGCCTACAATGAGCAGTTCTTC. As protein: CASSVVAGAYNEQFF.

This clonotype was observed a few times. The rearrangement joins TRBV20-1 to TRBJ1-5; D gene ambiguous. This CDR3 spans 13 amino acids. Germline loops: CDR1 DFQATT, CDR2 SNEGSKA (reference sequence). V was clipped by 1 base and J by 6 bases, with 10 bases between them. CDR3: CSARASLVQPQHF. In nucleotides, the CDR3 is TGCAGTGCTAGAGCTTCCCTCGTTCAGCCCCAGCATTTT.

This clonotype was counted once. The V call is TRBV6-2 or TRBV6-3, the J call TRBJ2-1; D is unclear. The CDR3 totals 14 residues. V was pared by 2 bases and J by 0 bases, with 5 bases between. Germline V gene data show CDR1 as MNHEY and CDR2 as SVGEGT. The CDR3 loop reads CASSYQVSYNEQFF. CDR3 nucleotides: TGTGCCAGCAGTTACCAGGTCTCCTACAATGAGCAGTTCTTC.

The chain has TRBV12-3 or TRBV12-4 and TRBJ2-6, with no clear D. V shed 2 bases and J shed 4 bases, with 6 bases lying between them. CDR3 size: 14 residues. The CDR3 here is CASSLNLGANVLTF. The DNA for the CDR3 is TGTGCCAGCAGTTTAAACCTCGGGGCCAACGTCCTGACTTTC.

The chain recombines TRBV6-1 with TRBJ1-2; D remains unclear. Per the germline V gene, CDR1 is MNHNS and CDR2 is SASEGT. The ends were cut back, 1 base at V and 2 bases at J, with 5 bases in the middle. The CDR3 totals 13 residues. CDR3 bases: TGTGCCAGCAGTGAAGTCGGAAACTATGGCTACACCTTC. Protein product: CASSEVGNYGYTF.

This clonotype was seen only once. This may be a read error, as it is one base from a much larger clone. The chain combines TRBV5-1 with TRBJ1-2, with TRBD1 matching 7 bases. The CDR3 loop spans 14 amino acids. Germline CDR1 reads SGHRS; CDR2 reads YFSETQ. The DNA for the CDR3 is TGCGCCAGCAGCTACGAACAGGGGAGCTATGGCCACACCTTC. This sequence encodes CASSYEQGSYGHTF. Looking up the rest from reference TRBV5-1 and TRBJ1-2 gives the full variable domain: KAGVTQTPRYLIKTRGQQVTLSCSPISGHRSVSWYQQTPGQGLQFLFEYFSETQRNKGNFPGRFSGRQFSNSRSEMNVSTLELGDSALYLCASSYEQGSYGHTFGSGTRLTVV.

The chain recombines TRBV14 with TRBJ2-7; weak D call: TRBD1 (6 bases). The V and J ends lost 2 bases and 8 bases respectively, with 13 bases between them. Germline V gene sequence: CDR1 SGHDN, CDR2 FVKESK. The CDR3 has 13 amino acids. The CDR3, as DNA: TGTGCCAGCAGCCAACTTAACAGGGTCCAGCAGTACTTC. Its translation: CASSQLNRVQQYF.

A few counts support this clonotype. This chain connects TRBV10-3 to TRBJ2-3; D remains unclear. V was pared by 4 bases and J by 2 bases, with 10 bases between. The CDR3 loop spans 14 amino acids. Looked up from germline, CDR1 is ENHRY and CDR2 is SYGVKD. The CDR3 bases are TGTGCCATCAGTGTAAGGCAATTCACAGATACGCAGTATTTT. The encoded protein is CAISVRQFTDTQYF.

This clonotype was detected a few times. The CDR3 is CASSLGGAANEKLFF. For the CDR3, the DNA is TGTGCCAGCAGCTTAGGGGGAGCTGCTAATGAAAAACTGTTTTTT. The genes are TRBV7-8 and TRBJ1-4; D ambiguous. Germline CDR1 reads SGHVS; CDR2 reads FQNEAQ. This CDR3 has 15 residues. V lost 1 base, J lost 3 bases, and 9 bases lay in between.

V usage is TRBV5-1 and J usage is TRBJ2-5, with TRBD1 identical over 8 bases. After removal of 2 bases from V and 2 bases from J, the junction contained 5 bases not matched to a gene. The germline CDR1 and CDR2 sequences are SGHRS and YFSETQ. The CDR3 covers 15 residues. CDR3 coding DNA: TGCGCCAGCAGCTTTCTCGGGGACAGGCAAGAGACCCAGTACTTC. Encoded protein: CASSFLGDRQETQYF.

This clonotype was found once. The chain carries TRBV10-3 and TRBJ1-1; TRBD1 matches at 10 bases. J was trimmed by 6 bases and V by 6 bases; bases with no gene match: 7. CDR1 is ENHRY and CDR2 is SYGVKD in the germline V gene. The CDR3 covers 14 residues. CDR3 sequence: CAIRPGQGRSEAFF. The DNA of the CDR3 is TGTGCCATCAGGCCGGGACAGGGGAGGTCTGAAGCTTTCTTT.